The present entry profiles one TCR beta chain with its context. The data were obtained in a study of blood T cell repertoires in COVID-19. Overall study context: Samples came from the United States, Italy and Spain, spanning acute and convalescent COVID-19. T cells, B-cell-depleted T cells, or PBMCs provided the cDNA or gDNA that served as material.

The CDR3 contains 13 residues. Germline V lookup: CDR1 ENHRY, CDR2 SYGVKD. Trimming shortened V by 4 bases and J by 8 bases, and 14 bases separated the two germline ends. Study processing details: Amplified reference gene primers provided the basis for estimating nucleated cell counts. Sequencing was performed with immunoSEQ multiplex PCR; in TCRdb, only in-frame clones are kept and a portion is missing. The V and J calls and clone size were taken over from that table, and D and trimming were inferred from the DNA. Of fewer than 350,000 clones listed, roughly 90% were seen once; the top ten hold 9% to 9.5%.

The chain recombines TRBV10-3 with TRBJ1-2; a weak D match, TRBD1 (5 bases). The clonotype was recovered from a man between 18 and 35 years old with active or convalescent COVID-19. The specimen was peripheral blood. The CDR3 sequence is CAISGTGEIGYTF. CDR3 DNA: TGTGCCATCAGTGGAACAGGCGAAATCGGCTACACCTTC.